This T cell receptor beta chain was recovered during a study of blood T cells in healthy people across ages. Broader study findings: More naive CD4+ cells and higher diversity were found in long-lived than in aged donors. TCR beta diversity per million T cells fell roughly linearly with age.

This clonotype was seen once. Its antigen is not known. The CDR3 runs to 11 residues. A sample-barcoded 5' primer and a J-beta primer mix were used in a second PCR of about 7 to 12 cycles. From each sample, at least 2.5 million paired-end reads containing CDR3 were obtained. TCRdb processed the 5' RACE reads anew with MiXCR; each CDR3 protein has one entry. Here the sample spans over 950,000 distinct CDR3 sequences, less than 45% being singletons. The sample comprised blood. The V call is TRBV21-1, the J call TRBJ2-3; TRBD1 was called by the table and not checked on the DNA. TRBV21-1 is a known pseudogene. The TCR comes from a man between 18 and 35 years old in good health. CDR3 loop: CASGGPATQYF. In nucleotides, the CDR3 is TGTGCCAGCGGGGGGCCAGCTACGCAGTATTTT.